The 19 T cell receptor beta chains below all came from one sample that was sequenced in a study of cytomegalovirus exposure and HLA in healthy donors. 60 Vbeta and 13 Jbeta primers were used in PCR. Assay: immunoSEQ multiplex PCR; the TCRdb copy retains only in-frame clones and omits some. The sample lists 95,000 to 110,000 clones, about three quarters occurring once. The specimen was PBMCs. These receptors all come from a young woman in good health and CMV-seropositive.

The CDR3: CASSLQGNSPLHF. The DNA of the CDR3 is TGTGCCAGCAGCCTACAGGGTAATTCACCCCTCCACTTT. V is TRBV5-6 and J is TRBJ1-6, with TRBD1 as a possible D gene (6 bases). V lost 4 bases and J lost 6, with 8 bases in between. Germline lookup yields CDR1 SGHDT and CDR2 YYEEEE. This CDR3 spans 13 amino acids.

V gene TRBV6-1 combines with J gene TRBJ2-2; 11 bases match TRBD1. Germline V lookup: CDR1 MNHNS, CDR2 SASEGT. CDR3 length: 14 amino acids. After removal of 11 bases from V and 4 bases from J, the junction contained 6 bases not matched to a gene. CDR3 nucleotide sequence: TGTGCCGTGACCGGGACAGGGGGCACCGGGGAGCTGTTTTTT. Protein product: CAVTGTGGTGELFF.

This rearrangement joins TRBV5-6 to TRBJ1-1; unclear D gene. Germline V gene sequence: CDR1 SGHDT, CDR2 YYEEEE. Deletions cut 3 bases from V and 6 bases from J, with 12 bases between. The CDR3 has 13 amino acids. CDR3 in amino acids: CASSSLRRAEAFF. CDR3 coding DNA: TGTGCCAGCAGCTCCTTGAGGCGCGCTGAAGCTTTCTTT.

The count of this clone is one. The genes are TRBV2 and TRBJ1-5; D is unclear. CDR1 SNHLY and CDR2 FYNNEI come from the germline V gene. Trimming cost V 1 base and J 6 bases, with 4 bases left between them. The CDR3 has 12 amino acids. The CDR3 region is CASSEGSQPQHF. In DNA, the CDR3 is TGTGCCAGCAGTGAAGGGAGTCAGCCCCAGCATTTT.

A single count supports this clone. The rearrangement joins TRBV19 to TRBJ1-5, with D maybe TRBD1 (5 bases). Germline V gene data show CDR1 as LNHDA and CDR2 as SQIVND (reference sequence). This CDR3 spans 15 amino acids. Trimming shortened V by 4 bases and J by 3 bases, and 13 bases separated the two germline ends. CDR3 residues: CASSTPGGINQPQHF. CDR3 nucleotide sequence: TGTGCCAGTAGTACCCCTGGGGGGATCAATCAGCCCCAGCATTTT.

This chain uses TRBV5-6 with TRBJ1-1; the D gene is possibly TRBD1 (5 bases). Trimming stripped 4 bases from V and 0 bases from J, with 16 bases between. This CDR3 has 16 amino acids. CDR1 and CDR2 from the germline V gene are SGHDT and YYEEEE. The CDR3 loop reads CASSQEGAPLNTEAFF. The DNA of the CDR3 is TGTGCCAGCAGCCAAGAAGGGGCCCCGTTGAACACTGAAGCTTTCTTT. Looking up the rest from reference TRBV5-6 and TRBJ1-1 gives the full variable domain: DAGVTQSPTHLIKTRGQQVTLRCSPKSGHDTVSWYQQALGQGPQFIFQYYEEEERQRGNFPDRFSGHQFPNYSSELNVNALLLGDSALYLCASSQEGAPLNTEAFFGQGTRLTVV.

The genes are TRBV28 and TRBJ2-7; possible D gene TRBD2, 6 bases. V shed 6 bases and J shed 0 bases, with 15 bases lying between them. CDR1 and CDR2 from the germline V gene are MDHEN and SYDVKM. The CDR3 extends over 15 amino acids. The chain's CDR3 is CASSATGTYSYEQYF. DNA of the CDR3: TGTGCCAGCAGCGCCACCGGGACTTACTCCTACGAGCAGTACTTC.

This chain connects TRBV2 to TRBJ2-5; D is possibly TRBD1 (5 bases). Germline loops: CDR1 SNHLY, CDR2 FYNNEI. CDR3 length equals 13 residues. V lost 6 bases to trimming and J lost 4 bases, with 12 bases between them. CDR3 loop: CASSTRQLETQYF. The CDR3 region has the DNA TGTGCCAGCAGCACAAGACAGTTAGAGACCCAGTACTTC.

The CDR3 spells CASSLLGAPWGAFF. CDR3 coding DNA: TGTGCCAGCAGCCTACTGGGAGCTCCATGGGGAGCTTTCTTT. This sequence joins TRBV14 and TRBJ1-1; D is ambiguous. The V end was cut by 4 bases, the J end by 10 bases, with 19 bases between. Germline values: CDR1 SGHDN, CDR2 FVKESK. The CDR3 is 14 amino acids.

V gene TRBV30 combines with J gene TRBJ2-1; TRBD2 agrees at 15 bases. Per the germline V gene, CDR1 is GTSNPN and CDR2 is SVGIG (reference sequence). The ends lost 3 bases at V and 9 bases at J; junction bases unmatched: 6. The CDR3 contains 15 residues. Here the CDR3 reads CAWSRTSGRAGEQFF. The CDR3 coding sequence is TGTGCCTGGAGCAGGACTAGCGGGAGGGCGGGTGAGCAGTTCTTC.

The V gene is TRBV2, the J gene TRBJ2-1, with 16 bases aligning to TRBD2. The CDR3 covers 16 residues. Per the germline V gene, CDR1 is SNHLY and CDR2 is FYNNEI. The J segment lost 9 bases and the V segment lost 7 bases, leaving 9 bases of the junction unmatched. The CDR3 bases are TGTGCCAGCAAACCCGGGACTAGCGGGAGGGTGGGTGAGCAGTTCTTC. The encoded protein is CASKPGTSGRVGEQFF.

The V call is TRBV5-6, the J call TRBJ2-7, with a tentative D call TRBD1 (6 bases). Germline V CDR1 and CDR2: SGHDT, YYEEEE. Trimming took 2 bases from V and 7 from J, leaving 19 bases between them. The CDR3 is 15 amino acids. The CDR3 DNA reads TGTGCCAGCAGCTTTGAACGGGACACCCTCGGGGAGCAGTACTTC. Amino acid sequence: CASSFERDTLGEQYF.

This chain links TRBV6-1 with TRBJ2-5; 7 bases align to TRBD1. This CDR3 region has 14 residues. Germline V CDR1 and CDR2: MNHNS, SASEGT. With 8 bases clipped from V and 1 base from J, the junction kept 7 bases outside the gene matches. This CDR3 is CASHRGPGQETQYF. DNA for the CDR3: TGTGCCAGCCACAGGGGACCAGGCCAAGAGACCCAGTACTTC.

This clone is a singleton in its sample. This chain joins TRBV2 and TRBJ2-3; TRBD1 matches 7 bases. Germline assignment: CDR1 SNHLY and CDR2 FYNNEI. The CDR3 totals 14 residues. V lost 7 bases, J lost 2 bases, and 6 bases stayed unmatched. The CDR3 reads CASTRTGTTDTQYF. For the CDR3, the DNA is TGTGCCAGCACCAGGACAGGTACCACAGATACGCAGTATTTT.

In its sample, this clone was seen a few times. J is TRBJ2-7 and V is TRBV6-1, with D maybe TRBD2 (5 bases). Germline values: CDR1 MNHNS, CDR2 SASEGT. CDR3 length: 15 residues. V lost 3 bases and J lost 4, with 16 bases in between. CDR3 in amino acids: CASSERYGRGYEQYF. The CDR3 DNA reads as TGTGCCAGCAGTGAGAGGTACGGTCGGGGTTACGAGCAGTACTTC.

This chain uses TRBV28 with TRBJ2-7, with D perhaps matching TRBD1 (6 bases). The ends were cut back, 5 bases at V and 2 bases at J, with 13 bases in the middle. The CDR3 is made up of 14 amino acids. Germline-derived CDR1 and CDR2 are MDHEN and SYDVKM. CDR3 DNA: TGTGCCAGCAGTGTGGACAGACCCCCCTACGAGCAGTACTTC. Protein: CASSVDRPPYEQYF.

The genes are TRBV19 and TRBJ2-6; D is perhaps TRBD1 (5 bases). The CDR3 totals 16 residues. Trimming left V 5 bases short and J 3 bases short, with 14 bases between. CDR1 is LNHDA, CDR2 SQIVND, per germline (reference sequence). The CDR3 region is CASSEQGMFGANVLTF. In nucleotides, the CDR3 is TGTGCCAGTAGTGAGCAGGGAATGTTTGGGGCCAACGTCCTGACTTTC.

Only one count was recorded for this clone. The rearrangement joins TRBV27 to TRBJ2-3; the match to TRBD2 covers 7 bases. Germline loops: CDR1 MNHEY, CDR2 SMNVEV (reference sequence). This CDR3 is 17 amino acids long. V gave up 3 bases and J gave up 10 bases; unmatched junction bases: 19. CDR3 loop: CASSFGRASGLLSAQYF. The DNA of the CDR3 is TGTGCCAGCAGTTTTGGTAGGGCTAGCGGCCTCCTTTCGGCGCAGTATTTT.

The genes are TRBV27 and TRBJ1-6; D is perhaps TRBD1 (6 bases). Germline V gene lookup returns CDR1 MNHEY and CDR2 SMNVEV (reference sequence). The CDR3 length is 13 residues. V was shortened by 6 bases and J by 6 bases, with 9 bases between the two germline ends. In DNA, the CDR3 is TGTGCCAGCAGATGGACAGTTAATTCACCCCTCCACTTT. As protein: CASRWTVNSPLHF.